This T cell receptor beta chain was retrieved from a study of radiation and T cells in renal cell carcinoma. TCRdb's table, derived via immunoSEQ multiplex PCR, lists solely in-frame clones and lacks some. Among about 15,000 clones listed, under 70% were seen once. Treatment noted: 15 Gy SBRT to primary tumor, nephrectomy 4 weeks later. The tumor was a clear cell renal cell carcinoma. Of note for this clone: This may be a read error: a much more frequent sequence differs by one nucleotide.

Source: tumor tissue, taken from a patient whose treatment included radiotherapy and nephrectomy. This TCR was recovered from a woman between 70 and 85 years old with renal cell carcinoma.

CDR3 sequence reads: CASSLVREQYF. DNA for the CDR3: TGTGCCAGCAGCTTAGTCCGCGAGCAGTACTTC. The chain employs TRBV7-8 and TRBJ2-7; the D is unclear. Germline-derived CDR1 and CDR2 are SGHVS and FQNEAQ. The CDR3 totals 11 residues. V lost 1 base and J 6 bases, leaving 4 bases between the germline ends.